These 32 T cell receptor beta chains originate from one sample sequenced in a study of blood T cell repertoires in COVID-19. Profiling relied on immunoSEQ multiplex PCR, and the TCRdb table lists in-frame clones only, not all of them. The data contain approximately 250,000 clones, about 87% of them singletons. The specimen was PBMCs or T cells enriched from blood (not recorded which). Receptors originate from a woman aged 35 to 49 with acute COVID-19.

CDR3 loop: CASSLVSRAARGNQPQHF. CDR3 coding DNA: TGCGCCAGCAGCTTGGTTTCCAGGGCCGCACGCGGCAATCAGCCCCAGCATTTT. This chain joins TRBV5-1 and TRBJ1-5, with TRBD1 as a possible D gene (5 bases). With 0 bases removed from V and 2 bases from J, the gap between germline ends came to 18 bases. This CDR3 is 18 amino acids long. Germline CDR1 reads SGHRS; CDR2 reads YFSETQ.

The V call is TRBV27, the J call TRBJ1-2; 8 bases match TRBD1. V shed 5 bases, J shed 2 bases, and the junction held 1 base outside the gene matches. Germline CDR1 MNHEY, CDR2 SMNVEV (reference sequence). This CDR3 is built from 13 residues. The CDR3 DNA is TGTGCCAGCAGTCGGACAGGGAACTATGGCTACACCTTC. Amino acid sequence: CASSRTGNYGYTF.

The chain carries TRBV5-4 and TRBJ2-5; D not certain. With 4 bases removed from V and 3 bases from J, the gap between germline ends came to 16 bases. The CDR3 contains 15 residues. CDR1 and CDR2 from the germline V gene are SGHNT and YYREEE (reference sequence). CDR3 sequence reads: CASSPGWNQKETQYF. The CDR3 nucleotides are TGTGCCAGCAGCCCGGGTTGGAATCAGAAAGAGACCCAGTACTTC.

This clone has only one observation. The gene calls are TRBV24-1 and TRBJ2-1, with 8 bases that match TRBD2. The ends lost 3 bases at V and 5 bases at J; junction bases unmatched: 5. The CDR3 length is 15 residues. CDR1 KGHDR and CDR2 SFDVKD come from the germline V gene. The CDR3 DNA is TGTGCCACCAGTGATCGCGGGAGGCTTAACAATGAGCAGTTCTTC. Protein sequence: CATSDRGRLNNEQFF.

The chain joins TRBV18 to TRBJ1-4; 7 positions match TRBD1. The V gene's germline CDR1 is KGHSH and CDR2 LQKENI. Unmatched junction bases numbered 5, after V lost 2 bases and J lost 5 bases. There are 15 residues in the CDR3. The CDR3 region has the DNA TGTGCCAGCTCACCAACGACAGGGCGAAATGAAAAACTGTTTTTT. Its protein is CASSPTTGRNEKLFF.

In DNA, the CDR3 is TGCGCCAGCAGCCGAACGGAAGCGGGGATGACTGAGCAGTTCTTC. Protein product: CASSRTEAGMTEQFF. The rearrangement joins TRBV4-1 to TRBJ2-1; 7 bases agree with TRBD2. This CDR3 is 15 amino acids long. Germline V CDR1 and CDR2: MGHRA, YSYEKL. V shed 4 bases, J shed 9 bases, and the junction held 12 bases outside the gene matches.

The CDR3 region is CASTRTGDNYGYTF. CDR3 DNA sequence: TGTGCCAGCACCCGGACAGGGGATAACTATGGCTACACCTTC. This chain connects TRBV9 to TRBJ1-2; TRBD1 matches 9 bases. After removal of 6 bases from V and 1 base from J, the junction contained 4 bases not matched to a gene. The CDR3 runs 14 residues. Germline V lookup: CDR1 SGDLS, CDR2 YYNGEE.

The V gene is TRBV29-1, the J gene TRBJ1-1; D perhaps matches TRBD1 (6 bases). The length of the CDR3 is 11 residues. Looked up from germline, CDR1 is SQVTM and CDR2 is ANQGSEA. Trimming cost V 7 bases and J 9 bases, with 15 bases left between them. This CDR3 is CSGGGTSKAFF. The CDR3 DNA sequence: TGCAGCGGTGGGGGCACGAGCAAAGCTTTCTTT.

CDR3 in amino acids: CACSHGSDSKSSYEQYF. The CDR3 nucleotides are TGTGCCTGTTCCCACGGTTCGGACAGTAAGAGCTCCTACGAGCAGTACTTC. The V gene is TRBV30, the J gene TRBJ2-7, with D possibly being TRBD1 (6 bases). V dropped 6 bases and J dropped 0 bases, with 24 bases sitting between them. This CDR3 spans 17 amino acids. Germline V lookup: CDR1 GTSNPN, CDR2 SVGIG (reference sequence).

V is TRBV19 and J is TRBJ2-1; the match to TRBD2 covers 8 bases. V shed 4 bases and J 9 bases; nucleotides not matched to a gene: 2. The CDR3 contains 12 residues. In germline, CDR1 is LNHDA, CDR2 SQIVND (reference sequence). Here the CDR3 reads CASSTAGGEQFF. The CDR3 region has the DNA TGTGCCAGTAGTACGGCGGGAGGTGAGCAGTTCTTC.

A few counts support this clone. The chain uses TRBV18 and TRBJ2-2, with no clear D. Trimming left V 2 bases short and J 8 bases short, with 6 bases between. Germline V lookup: CDR1 KGHSH, CDR2 LQKENI. This CDR3 region has 12 residues. CDR3 in DNA: TGTGCCAGCTCACCAGGGCCTGGGGAGCTGTTTTTT. Protein sequence: CASSPGPGELFF.

This rearrangement joins TRBV10-1 to TRBJ2-2; TRBD1 aligns across 9 bases. The CDR3 has 17 amino acids. Looked up from germline, CDR1 is WNHNN and CDR2 is SYGVQD (reference sequence). J gave up 0 bases and V 6 bases, and 8 bases lay outside the gene matches. The CDR3 is CASSAVGQGTNTGELFF. In DNA, the CDR3 is TGCGCCAGCAGCGCTGTGGGACAGGGCACGAACACCGGGGAGCTGTTTTTT.

The chain joins TRBV5-1 to TRBJ1-1, with 7 bases fitting TRBD1. V dropped 1 base and J dropped 1; count of bases not matched to a gene: 4. Germline CDR1 reads SGHRS; CDR2 reads YFSETQ. There are 15 residues in the CDR3. Here the CDR3 reads CASSLRTGGNTEAFF. In DNA form, the CDR3 reads TGCGCCAGCAGCTTGCGGACAGGTGGGAACACTGAAGCTTTCTTT.

This chain links TRBV28 with TRBJ2-1, with unresolved D. Germline V lookup: CDR1 MDHEN, CDR2 SYDVKM. Trimming removed 3 bases at V and 6 bases at J, with 15 bases between. The CDR3 length is 15 residues. The chain's CDR3 is CASSFDFGRFNEQFF. CDR3 coding DNA: TGTGCCAGCAGTTTTGACTTTGGCCGGTTCAATGAGCAGTTCTTC.

This clone was seen a single time. The chain joins TRBV18 to TRBJ1-1, with 7 bases identical to TRBD1. This CDR3 is 15 amino acids long. CDR1 is KGHSH, CDR2 LQKENI, per germline. With 3 bases clipped from V and 7 bases from J, the junction kept 11 bases outside the gene matches. The CDR3 loop reads CASSPLMGQQDEAFF. In DNA, the CDR3 is TGTGCCAGCTCACCTCTCATGGGACAGCAGGATGAAGCTTTCTTT.

The chain is built from TRBV15 and TRBJ1-4, with D possibly matching TRBD1 (5 bases). This CDR3 spans 15 amino acids. V was pared by 3 bases and J by 4 bases, with 12 bases between. Germline V gene data show CDR1 as LNHNV and CDR2 as YYDKDF (reference sequence). This CDR3 reads CATSSGGASNEKLFF. The CDR3 DNA sequence: TGTGCCACCAGCAGTGGCGGGGCTAGTAATGAAAAACTGTTTTTT.

This clone was observed a single time. The rearrangement uses TRBV28 and TRBJ2-4; 13 positions match TRBD2. V was clipped by 3 bases and J by 4 bases; unmatched bases: 3. This CDR3 is 16 amino acids long. Germline V gene data show CDR1 as MDHEN and CDR2 as SYDVKM. CDR3 sequence reads: CASSLWTSGSKNIQYF. CDR3 in DNA: TGTGCCAGCAGTTTGTGGACTAGCGGGAGTAAAAACATTCAGTACTTC.

The chain couples TRBV11-3 to TRBJ2-1, with 10 bases identical to TRBD2. Germline-derived CDR1 and CDR2 are SGHNT and YENEEA. After removal of 4 bases from V and 13 bases from J, the junction contained 13 bases not matched to a gene. The CDR3 length is 15 residues. In DNA, the CDR3 is TGTGCCAGCAGCTCGCGGTCTAGCGGGAGTGACTCTCAGTTCTTC. Translated: CASSSRSSGSDSQFF.

The chain has TRBV5-5 and TRBJ2-5; D remains unclear. CDR3 size: 16 residues. The V end lost 0 bases, the J end lost 1 base, and 13 bases lay between the germline ends. Germline V gene sequence: CDR1 SGHKS, CDR2 YYEKEE (reference sequence). CDR3 region: CASSLGENHPQETQYF. DNA of the CDR3: TGTGCCAGCAGCTTGGGAGAAAATCACCCCCAAGAGACCCAGTACTTC.

In DNA form, the CDR3 reads TGTGCCAGCAGCAACTCCGTTAATTCACCCCTCCACTTT. Its protein is CASSNSVNSPLHF. V gene TRBV2 combines with J gene TRBJ1-6; D is uncertain. This CDR3 spans 13 amino acids. V was shortened by 6 bases and J by 6 bases, with 9 bases between the two germline ends. Germline V gives CDR1 SNHLY, CDR2 FYNNEI.

This clone occurred a few times. This chain joins TRBV4-1 and TRBJ2-7; D unclear. The ends were cut back, 1 base at V and 0 bases at J, with 13 bases in the middle. The germline CDR1 and CDR2 sequences are MGHRA and YSYEKL. The CDR3 extends over 16 amino acids. In nucleotides, the CDR3 is TGCGCCAGCAGCCAAGGATTCGCGGCAGTCTCCTACGAGCAGTACTTC. Translated, it gives CASSQGFAAVSYEQYF.

The sample holds a few counts of this clone. The gene calls are TRBV30 and TRBJ2-3, with D unclear. Germline CDR1 is GTSNPN and CDR2 is SVGIG (reference sequence). The V end was cut by 0 bases, the J end by 0 bases, with 4 bases between. CDR3 size: 13 residues. In DNA, the CDR3 is TGTGCCTGGAGTGTTAGAAGCACAGATACGCAGTATTTT. Its translation is CAWSVRSTDTQYF.

The V gene is TRBV24-1, the J gene TRBJ1-2, with a possible D match to TRBD1 (5 bases). CDR1 is KGHDR, CDR2 SFDVKD, per germline. The CDR3 is made up of 15 amino acids. V was pared by 3 bases and J by 10 bases, with 20 bases between. The CDR3, as DNA: TGTGCCACCAGTGATCCGAAGGAGGGACCAAGTGTCTACACCTTC. It codes for CATSDPKEGPSVYTF.

V and J are TRBV5-6 and TRBJ1-3, with D unresolved. Germline assignment: CDR1 SGHDT and CDR2 YYEEEE. The CDR3 contains 16 residues. V dropped 1 base and J dropped 0 bases, with 11 bases sitting between them. The CDR3 loop reads CASSLPGTISGNTIYF. The DNA for the CDR3 is TGTGCCAGCAGCTTGCCAGGTACAATCTCTGGAAACACCATATATTTT.

This sequence joins TRBV4-1 and TRBJ1-2; D unclear. V shed 0 bases and J shed 3 bases, with 11 bases lying between them. The germline gives CDR1 MGHRA, CDR2 YSYEKL. This CDR3 has 15 residues. Here the CDR3 DNA reads TGCGCCAGCAGCCAAGAACCCGGACTCTACTATGGCTACACCTTC. It specifies CASSQEPGLYYGYTF.

This clone was counted between two and nine times. V is TRBV18 and J is TRBJ2-1; 9 positions match TRBD1. The J segment lost 7 bases and the V segment lost 3 bases, leaving 4 bases of the junction unmatched. The germline V gene has CDR1 KGHSH and CDR2 LQKENI. This CDR3 contains 14 residues. The CDR3, as DNA: TGTGCCAGCTCACCGAACAGGGGGCGGAATGAGCAGTTCTTC. Protein product: CASSPNRGRNEQFF.

This clone was counted between two and nine times. The chain links TRBV15 to TRBJ2-7; 8 positions agree with TRBD2. The germline V gene has CDR1 LNHNV and CDR2 YYDKDF (reference sequence). The length of the CDR3 is 16 residues. V lost 1 base to trimming and J lost 4 bases; unmatched junction nucleotides: 9. The CDR3 sequence: CATSRVSSGGPYEQYV. In nucleotides, the CDR3 is TGTGCCACCAGCAGAGTTTCCAGCGGGGGACCATACGAGCAGTACGTC.

The genes are TRBV7-9 and TRBJ1-5; D is undetermined. Germline-derived CDR1 and CDR2 are SEHNR and FQNEAQ (reference sequence). The V end was cut by 1 base, the J end by 5 bases, with 15 bases between. This CDR3 region has 16 residues. The CDR3 sequence is CASSLVLGFMDQPQHF. For the CDR3, the DNA is TGTGCCAGCAGCTTAGTATTGGGCTTTATGGATCAGCCCCAGCATTTT.

This clone was observed a single time. V and J are TRBV7-2 and TRBJ2-7; 7 bases fit TRBD2. J gave up 3 bases and V 5 bases, and 10 bases lay outside the gene matches. The CDR3 totals 15 residues. Germline CDR1 and CDR2: SGHTA and FQGNSA. The CDR3 nucleotides are TGTGCCAGCAGCATCTGGGGGGGACCCTACTACGAGCAGTACTTC. This sequence encodes CASSIWGGPYYEQYF.

The CDR3 DNA sequence: TGTGCCAGCACCGATGGACAGTACAATCAGCCCCAGCATTTT. It translates to CASTDGQYNQPQHF. V is TRBV7-9 and J is TRBJ1-5, with a weak D call TRBD1 (6 bases). The germline V gene encodes CDR1 SEHNR and CDR2 FQNEAQ (reference sequence). The CDR3 contains 14 residues. The V and J ends lost 7 bases and 3 bases respectively, with 13 bases between them. Complete variable domain (other parts from reference TRBV7-9 and TRBJ1-5): DTGVSQNPRHKITKRGQNVTFRCDPISEHNRLYWYRQTLGQGPEFLTYFQNEAQLEKSRLLSDRFSAERPKGSFSTLEIQRTEQGDSAMYLCASTDGQYNQPQHFGDGTRLSIL.

The chain uses TRBV5-1 and TRBJ1-1; D is undetermined. The CDR3 extends over 13 amino acids. CDR1 and CDR2 (germline): SGHRS, YFSETQ. Trimming removed 4 bases at V and 4 bases at J, with 11 bases between. The CDR3 coding sequence is TGCGCCAGCAGCGTACGGGTAAGCACTGAAGCTTTCTTT. It is translated as CASSVRVSTEAFF.

The chain is built from TRBV20-1 and TRBJ2-1, with unresolved D. The CDR3 sequence is 12 residues long. The V gene lost 3 bases and the J gene lost 6 bases, with 9 bases spanning the gap. Germline loops: CDR1 DFQATT, CDR2 SNEGSKA (reference sequence). The CDR3 here is CSASDPINEQFF. The CDR3 nucleotides read TGCAGTGCTAGTGACCCCATCAATGAGCAGTTCTTC.